Each of the 29 T cell receptor beta chains below was sequenced from the same sample in a study of T-cell reconstitution after alpha-beta-depleted transplantation in children. Construction of the TCRbeta library involved unique molecular identifiers. TCRdb analysed the PCR reads with MiXCR anew, one entry per CDR3 protein. The repertoire consists of some 400,000 distinct CDR3 sequences, with around 21% occurring once and the leading ten covering approximately 3.8%. The starting material was PBMCs from the stem cell graft donor, obtained from the stem cell graft. The receptor set was obtained from a human donor who donated a stem cell graft to a child with acute myeloid leukemia.

This clonotype was counted only a few times. This chain uses TRBV11-2 with TRBJ2-1; 13 bases match TRBD2. This CDR3 region has 16 residues. Germline CDR1 and CDR2: SGHAT and FQNNGV. J gave up 8 bases and V 0 bases, and 4 bases lay outside the gene matches. CDR3 coding DNA: TGTGCCAGCAGCTTAGAACCGGGACTAGCGGGACATGAGCAGTTCTTC. It encodes CASSLEPGLAGHEQFF. Full variable domain (outside the CDR3, taken from reference TRBV11-2 and TRBJ2-1): EAGVAQSPRYKIIEKRQSVAFWCNPISGHATLYWYQQILGQGPKLLIQFQNNGVVDDSQLPKDRFSAERLKGVDSTLKIQPAKLEDSAVYLCASSLEPGLAGHEQFFGPGTRLTVL.

The V gene is TRBV4-3, the J gene TRBJ1-4, with D perhaps TRBD1 (5 bases). The germline gives CDR1 LGHNA, CDR2 YSLEER. The CDR3 covers 18 residues. V lost 0 bases to trimming and J lost 3 bases, with 17 bases between them. The CDR3 nucleotides read TGCGCCAGCAGCCAAGATTTAGCCGTGGGGGGGGCTAATGAAAAACTGTTTTTT. Translation gives CASSQDLAVGGANEKLFF.

This clonotype was picked up a small number of times. This chain joins TRBV4-1 and TRBJ2-7; D call uncertain. The V end was cut by 2 bases, the J end by 0 bases, with 11 bases between. The CDR3 spans 15 residues. The V gene's germline CDR1 is MGHRA and CDR2 YSYEKL. This chain's CDR3 is CASSQLLGNSYEQYF. In DNA, the CDR3 is TGCGCCAGCAGCCAACTTTTGGGGAACTCCTACGAGCAGTACTTC.

This clonotype has only a few counts. The chain uses TRBV6-5 and TRBJ2-7; D might be TRBD1 (5 bases). V was cut by 4 bases and J by 10 bases, with 11 bases left in between. Per the germline V gene, CDR1 is MNHEY and CDR2 is SVGAGI. The CDR3 runs 11 residues. The CDR3 DNA sequence: TGTGCCAGCAGTTCAACAGGATTCCAGTACTTC. It encodes CASSSTGFQYF.

V is TRBV28 and J is TRBJ1-5; D is undetermined. The CDR3 covers 16 residues. V was shortened by 3 bases and J by 0 bases, with 12 bases between the two germline ends. Germline loops: CDR1 MDHEN, CDR2 SYDVKM. CDR3 sequence: CASSFRTSYSNQPQHF. CDR3 nucleotides: TGTGCCAGCAGTTTCCGGACCTCTTATAGCAATCAGCCCCAGCATTTT.

For this clonotype: The junction departs from germline at one end; a sequencing error may be responsible. This chain links TRBV5-1 with TRBJ2-7; D is unresolved. This CDR3 comprises 10 residues. Germline V CDR1 and CDR2: SGHRS, YFSETQ. The CDR3 loop is CASSLGLPIF. In DNA, the CDR3 is TGCGCCAGCAGCTTGGGCCTCCCCATCTTC.

At least ten counts were recorded for this clonotype. The chain couples TRBV20-1 to TRBJ2-3; possible D gene TRBD1, 5 bases. The CDR3 totals 11 residues. Trimming took 4 bases from V and 4 from J, leaving 6 bases between them. CDR1 is DFQATT, CDR2 SNEGSKA, per germline (reference sequence). CDR3 residues: CSATGPDTQYF. In nucleotides, the CDR3 is TGCAGTGCTACAGGGCCAGATACGCAGTATTTT.

The V gene is TRBV20-1, the J gene TRBJ1-4, with D tentatively TRBD1 (6 bases). The length of the CDR3 is 14 residues. Germline CDR1 is DFQATT and CDR2 is SNEGSKA (reference sequence). Trimming stripped 2 bases from V and 6 bases from J, with 13 bases between. The CDR3 region is CSARSGQGHEKLFF. The CDR3 region has the DNA TGCAGTGCTAGATCCGGTCAGGGGCATGAAAAACTGTTTTTT.

The chain has TRBV7-9 and TRBJ2-1; TRBD2 matches 11 bases. CDR1 and CDR2 (germline): SEHNR, FQNEAQ (reference sequence). Trimming cost V 5 bases and J 6 bases; bases outside gene matches: 6. This CDR3 comprises 15 residues. The DNA of the CDR3 is TGTGCCAGCAGCCACGGACTAGCGGGCATCAATGAGCAGTTCTTC. Its protein is CASSHGLAGINEQFF. The full variable domain, completed using reference TRBV7-9 and TRBJ2-1, is DTGVSQNPRHKITKRGQNVTFRCDPISEHNRLYWYRQTLGQGPEFLTYFQNEAQLEKSRLLSDRFSAERPKGSFSTLEIQRTEQGDSAMYLCASSHGLAGINEQFFGPGTRLTVL.

The table lists this clonotype with many counts. V gene TRBV12-3 or TRBV12-4 combines with J gene TRBJ2-7, with TRBD1 matching over 9 bases. The ends lost 3 bases at V and 6 bases at J; junction bases unmatched: 9. The CDR3 sequence is 15 residues long. CDR3 sequence: CASSLVVGTGSEQYF. The CDR3 DNA sequence: TGTGCCAGCAGTTTGGTTGTCGGGACAGGGTCCGAGCAGTACTTC.

The DNA of the CDR3 is TGTGCCAGCAGTTTGCCAGGGTCTACCCAGTACTTC. It codes for CASSLPGSTQYF. V gene TRBV12-3 or TRBV12-4 combines with J gene TRBJ2-5; tentatively, D is TRBD1 (5 bases). Trimming took 3 bases from V and 8 from J, leaving 10 bases between them. The CDR3 contains 12 residues.

A few counts support this clonotype. The chain combines TRBV20-1 with TRBJ2-3, with TRBD2 matching over 14 bases. The length of the CDR3 is 18 residues. V shed 6 bases and J 3 bases; nucleotides not matched to a gene: 14. In germline, CDR1 is DFQATT, CDR2 SNEGSKA (reference sequence). The CDR3 is CSALTGTSGSVRTDTQYF. DNA for the CDR3: TGCAGTGCACTAACCGGGACTAGCGGGAGTGTGCGTACAGATACGCAGTATTTT.

The CDR3 region has the DNA TGTGCCAGCAGTTTATGGCCCGAAACAGGGAAGATAGAGACCCAGTACTTC. Translating gives CASSLWPETGKIETQYF. The V call is TRBV28, the J call TRBJ2-5; TRBD1 might be the D (6 bases). The CDR3 has 17 amino acids. The V gene lost 0 bases and the J gene lost 4 bases, with 18 bases spanning the gap. Germline assignment: CDR1 MDHEN and CDR2 SYDVKM.

In its sample, this clonotype was seen many times. The chain carries TRBV5-1 and TRBJ2-1; 13 positions agree with TRBD2. V dropped 0 bases and J dropped 8; count of bases not matched to a gene: 5. The CDR3 length is 16 residues. The germline V gene encodes CDR1 SGHRS and CDR2 YFSETQ. The CDR3 loop is CASSLDGTSGKDEQFF. CDR3 DNA sequence: TGCGCCAGCAGCTTGGACGGGACTAGCGGGAAGGATGAGCAGTTCTTC.

The chain employs TRBV6-5 and TRBJ2-1; D not resolved. V shed 2 bases and J shed 5 bases, with 10 bases lying between them. In germline, CDR1 is MNHEY, CDR2 SVGAGI. This CDR3 has 14 amino acids. The CDR3 loop is CASSYRSLDNEQFF. The CDR3 nucleotides are TGTGCCAGCAGTTACCGATCGTTGGACAATGAGCAGTTCTTC.

At least ten counts were recorded for this clonotype. At one end, the junction sequence differs from germline, possibly due to a read error. V and J are TRBV29-1 and TRBJ2-3; D gene ambiguous. The CDR3 is 10 amino acids. CDR1 SQVTM and CDR2 ANQGSEA come from the germline V gene. This CDR3 is CSVVGISDEF. Written as DNA, the CDR3 is TGCAGCGTTGTGGGGATCTCCGATGAATTT.

This clonotype was detected ten times or more. The chain is built from TRBV29-1 and TRBJ1-2, with TRBD1 identical over 11 bases. The CDR3 totals 14 residues. V lost 6 bases, J lost 8 bases, and 11 bases stayed unmatched. CDR1 and CDR2 (germline): SQVTM, ANQGSEA. Written as DNA, the CDR3 is TGCAGCGTGAGAGAGGGACAGGGGGTAGGCGGCTACACCTTC. This codes for CSVREGQGVGGYTF. The complete variable domain, with remaining parts taken from reference TRBV29-1 and TRBJ1-2, reads SAVISQKPSRDICQRGTSLTIQCQVDSQVTMMFWYRQQPGQSLTLIATANQGSEATYESGFVIDKFPISRPNLTFSTLTVSNMSPEDSSIYLCSVREGQGVGGYTFGSGTRLTVV.

This clonotype was observed at least ten times. The genes are TRBV11-3 and TRBJ2-2; D unresolved. Deletions cut 5 bases from V and 0 bases from J, with 4 bases between. This CDR3 has 13 amino acids. Germline assignment: CDR1 SGHNT and CDR2 YENEEA. DNA of the CDR3: TGTGCCAGCAGCAGGTCGAACACCGGGGAGCTGTTTTTT. This codes for CASSRSNTGELFF.

J is TRBJ2-7 and V is TRBV6-1, with 12 bases fitting TRBD2. CDR3 size: 15 residues. The junction had 2 bases not matched to a gene; V was cut back by 1 base and J by 4 bases. The germline V gene encodes CDR1 MNHNS and CDR2 SASEGT. The CDR3 DNA follows: TGTGCCAGCAGTGAAGGACTAGCGGGAGTTTACGAGCAGTACTTC. Its translation: CASSEGLAGVYEQYF.

The table lists this clonotype with many counts. The rearrangement uses TRBV20-1 and TRBJ1-2, with 9 bases identical to TRBD1. Germline CDR1 is DFQATT and CDR2 is SNEGSKA (reference sequence). The CDR3 runs 14 residues. V lost 2 bases and J lost 4; bases outside the gene matches: 5. The DNA for the CDR3 is TGCAGTGCTAGAACAGGGGGCATAGGCTATGGCTACACCTTC. Its translation is CSARTGGIGYGYTF.

This chain links TRBV4-3 with TRBJ2-3; 8 nucleotides match TRBD2. This CDR3 has 17 residues. Germline V gene lookup returns CDR1 LGHNA and CDR2 YSLEER. With 3 bases clipped from V and 1 base from J, the junction kept 9 bases outside the gene matches. The CDR3 DNA sequence: TGCGCCAGCAGCCAGGAGAGCGGGAGACAGCGCACAGATACGCAGTATTTT. It translates to CASSQESGRQRTDTQYF.

V usage is TRBV12-3 or TRBV12-4 and J usage is TRBJ2-7, with D possibly being TRBD1 (6 bases). CDR3 length equals 14 residues. V was shortened by 6 bases and J by 0 bases, with 12 bases between the two germline ends. DNA for the CDR3: TGTGCCAGCAGCAAAACAGGGATCTCCTACGAGCAGTACTTC. It codes for CASSKTGISYEQYF.

This clonotype was seen a few times. The V and J genes are TRBV28 and TRBJ2-7; D remains ambiguous. Trimming left V 1 base short and J 3 bases short, with 10 bases between. This CDR3 contains 14 residues. Germline V gene lookup returns CDR1 MDHEN and CDR2 SYDVKM. The CDR3 nucleotides are TGTGCCAGCAGTTTATATCAGTCTTACTACGAGCAGTACTTC. Protein: CASSLYQSYYEQYF.

This clonotype came up many times. The gene calls are TRBV29-1 and TRBJ1-6; TRBD1 might be the D (6 bases). Per germline, CDR1 SQVTM and CDR2 ANQGSEA. Trimming shortened V by 4 bases and J by 6 bases, and 10 bases separated the two germline ends. This CDR3 is 13 amino acids long. CDR3 nucleotide sequence: TGCAGCGTTGCGGTCAGGGGTAATTCACCCCTCCACTTT. Translated, it gives CSVAVRGNSPLHF.

The J gene is TRBJ2-7, the V gene TRBV28; 7 bases are shared with TRBD2. This CDR3 comprises 13 residues. J lost 2 bases, V lost 6 bases, and 4 bases had no gene match. Germline CDR1 and CDR2: MDHEN and SYDVKM. CDR3 sequence: CASRWGGPYEQYF. Written as DNA, the CDR3 is TGTGCCAGCAGGTGGGGGGGACCCTACGAGCAGTACTTC.

The chain uses TRBV29-1 and TRBJ2-3; 9 bases are shared with TRBD2. CDR1 and CDR2 (germline): SQVTM, ANQGSEA. V was pared by 7 bases and J by 5 bases, with 10 bases of the junction left unmatched. This CDR3 region has 14 residues. The DNA of the CDR3 is TGCAGCGCCGGGGCCGCGGGAGGGCAAGATACGCAGTATTTT. As protein: CSAGAAGGQDTQYF.

The DNA of the CDR3 is TGTGCCAGCAGCCCGGGACCGCGAAATTCACCCCTCCACTTT. It codes for CASSPGPRNSPLHF. The chain combines TRBV12-3 or TRBV12-4 with TRBJ1-6, with a tentative D call TRBD1 (5 bases). V dropped 6 bases and J dropped 7 bases, with 13 bases sitting between them. The CDR3 has 14 residues.

This clonotype was seen more than once but under ten times. J is TRBJ2-7 and V is TRBV24-1; 8 bases are a match to TRBD2. The J segment lost 10 bases and the V segment lost 3 bases, leaving 1 base of the junction unmatched. The CDR3 consists of 11 residues. Germline CDR1 KGHDR, CDR2 SFDVKD. CDR3 loop: CATSDSGRQYF. CDR3 bases: TGTGCCACCAGTGATAGCGGGAGACAGTACTTC.

This clonotype showed up many times. The chain is built from TRBV10-1 and TRBJ2-1; no clear D. The CDR3 consists of 14 residues. Trimming left V 0 bases short and J 4 bases short, with 7 bases between. The germline CDR1 and CDR2 sequences are WNHNN and SYGVQD (reference sequence). The CDR3 DNA follows: TGCGCCAGCAGTGAGTCGACGGATTACAATGAGCAGTTCTTC. Translating it yields CASSESTDYNEQFF.